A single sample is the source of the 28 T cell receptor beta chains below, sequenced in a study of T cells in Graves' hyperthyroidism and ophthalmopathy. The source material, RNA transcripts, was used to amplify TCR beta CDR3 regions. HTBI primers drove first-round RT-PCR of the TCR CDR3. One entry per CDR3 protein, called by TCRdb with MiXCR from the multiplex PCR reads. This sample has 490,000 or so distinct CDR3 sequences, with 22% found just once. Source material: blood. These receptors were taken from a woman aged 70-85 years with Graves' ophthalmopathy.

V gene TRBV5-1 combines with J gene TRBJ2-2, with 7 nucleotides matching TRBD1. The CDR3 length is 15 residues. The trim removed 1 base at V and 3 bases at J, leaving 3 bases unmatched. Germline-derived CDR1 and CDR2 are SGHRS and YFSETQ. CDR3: CASSLTQGDTGELFF. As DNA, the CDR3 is TGCGCCAGCAGCTTGACCCAGGGGGACACCGGGGAGCTGTTTTTT.

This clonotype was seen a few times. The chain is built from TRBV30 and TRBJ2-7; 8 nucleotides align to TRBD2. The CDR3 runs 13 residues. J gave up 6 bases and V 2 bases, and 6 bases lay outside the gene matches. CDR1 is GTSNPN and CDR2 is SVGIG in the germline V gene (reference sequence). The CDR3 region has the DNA TGTGCCTGGAGTCCGGGAGGGCTGGGCGAGCAGTACTTC. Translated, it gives CAWSPGGLGEQYF.

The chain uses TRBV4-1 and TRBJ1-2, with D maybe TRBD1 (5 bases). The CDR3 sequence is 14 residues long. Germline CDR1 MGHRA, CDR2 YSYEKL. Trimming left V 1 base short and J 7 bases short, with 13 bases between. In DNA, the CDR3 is TGCGCCAGCAGCCAAGTCCCGACAGTCTTTGGCTACACCTTC. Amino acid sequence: CASSQVPTVFGYTF.

The CDR3 here is CASFCGSPLHF. In DNA form, the CDR3 reads TGTGCCAGCTTCTGCGGTTCACCCCTCCACTTT. The chain uses TRBV7-3 and TRBJ1-6; D gene unclear. Trimming left V 8 bases short and J 9 bases short, with 8 bases between. The V gene's germline CDR1 is SGHTA and CDR2 FQGTGA. There are 11 residues in the CDR3.

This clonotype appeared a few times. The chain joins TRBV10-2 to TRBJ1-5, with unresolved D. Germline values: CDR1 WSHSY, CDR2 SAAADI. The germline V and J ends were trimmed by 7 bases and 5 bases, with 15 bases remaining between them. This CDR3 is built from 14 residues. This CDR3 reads CASNPDGKDQPQHF. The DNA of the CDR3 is TGCGCCAGCAACCCGGACGGAAAAGATCAGCCCCAGCATTTT.

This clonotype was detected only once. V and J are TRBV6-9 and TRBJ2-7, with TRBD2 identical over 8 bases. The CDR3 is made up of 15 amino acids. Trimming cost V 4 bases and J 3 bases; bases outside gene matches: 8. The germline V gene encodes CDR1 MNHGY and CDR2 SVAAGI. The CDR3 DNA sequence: TGTGCCAGCAGTTCCCTAAGCGGGAGTGGCTACGAGCAGTACTTC. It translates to CASSSLSGSGYEQYF.

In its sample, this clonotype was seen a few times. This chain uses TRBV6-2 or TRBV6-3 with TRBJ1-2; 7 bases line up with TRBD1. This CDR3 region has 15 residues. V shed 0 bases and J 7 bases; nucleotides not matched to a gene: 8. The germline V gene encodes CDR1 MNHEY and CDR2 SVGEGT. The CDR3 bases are TGTGCCAGCAGTTACTCGAGTAGGGGGCGCCTTGGCTACACCTTC. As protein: CASSYSSRGRLGYTF.

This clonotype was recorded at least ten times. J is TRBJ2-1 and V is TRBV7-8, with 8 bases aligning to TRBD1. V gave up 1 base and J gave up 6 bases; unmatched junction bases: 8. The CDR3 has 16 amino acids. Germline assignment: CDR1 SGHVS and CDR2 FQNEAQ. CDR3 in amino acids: CASSLGIGTGFNEQFF. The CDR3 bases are TGTGCCAGCAGCTTAGGTATAGGGACAGGATTCAATGAGCAGTTCTTC.

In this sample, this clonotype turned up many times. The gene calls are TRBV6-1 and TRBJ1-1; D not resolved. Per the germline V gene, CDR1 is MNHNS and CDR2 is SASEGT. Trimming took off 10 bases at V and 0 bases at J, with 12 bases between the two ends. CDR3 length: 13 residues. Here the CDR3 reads CAIAWGMNTEAFF. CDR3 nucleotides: TGTGCCATCGCATGGGGTATGAACACTGAAGCTTTCTTT.

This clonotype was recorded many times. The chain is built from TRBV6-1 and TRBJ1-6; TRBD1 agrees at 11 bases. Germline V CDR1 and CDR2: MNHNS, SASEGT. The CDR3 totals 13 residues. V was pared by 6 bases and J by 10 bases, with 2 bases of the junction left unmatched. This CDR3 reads CASRGTGGSPLHF. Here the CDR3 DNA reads TGTGCCAGCAGGGGGACAGGGGGGTCACCCCTCCACTTT.

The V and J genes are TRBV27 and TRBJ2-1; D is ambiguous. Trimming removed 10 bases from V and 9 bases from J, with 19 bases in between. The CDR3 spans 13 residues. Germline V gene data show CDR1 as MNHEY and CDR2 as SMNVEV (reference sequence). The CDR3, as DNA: TGTGCCACCGCGATGAGCCAGGCCGGTGAGCAGTTCTTC. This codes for CATAMSQAGEQFF.

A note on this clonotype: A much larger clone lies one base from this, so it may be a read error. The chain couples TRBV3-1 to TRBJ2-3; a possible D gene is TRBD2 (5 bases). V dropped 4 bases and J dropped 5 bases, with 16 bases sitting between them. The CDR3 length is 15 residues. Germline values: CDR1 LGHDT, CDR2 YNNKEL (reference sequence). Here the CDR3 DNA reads TGTGCCAGCAGCCGAGTGGGAGTCAGGCGAGATACGCAGTATTTT. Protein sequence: CASSRVGVRRDTQYF.

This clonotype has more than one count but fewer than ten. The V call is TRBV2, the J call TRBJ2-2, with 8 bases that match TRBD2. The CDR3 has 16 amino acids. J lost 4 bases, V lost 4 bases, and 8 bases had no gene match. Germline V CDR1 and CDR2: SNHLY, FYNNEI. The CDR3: CASSGGLAGVTGELFF. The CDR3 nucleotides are TGTGCCAGCAGTGGGGGCCTAGCGGGCGTCACCGGGGAGCTGTTTTTT.

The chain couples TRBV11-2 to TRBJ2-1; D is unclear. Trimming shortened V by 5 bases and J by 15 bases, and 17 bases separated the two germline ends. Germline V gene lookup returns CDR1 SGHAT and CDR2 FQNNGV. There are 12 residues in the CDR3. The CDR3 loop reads CASSPPGPIPFF. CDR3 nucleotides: TGTGCCAGCAGCCCCCCCGGGCCTATCCCGTTCTTC.

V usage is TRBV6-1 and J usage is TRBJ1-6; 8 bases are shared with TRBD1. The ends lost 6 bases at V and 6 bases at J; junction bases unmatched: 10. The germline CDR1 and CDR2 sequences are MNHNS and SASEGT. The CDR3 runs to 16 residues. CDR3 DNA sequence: TGTGCCAGCAGACCAACTCAGGGGGCTGGTAATTCACCCCTCCACTTT. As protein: CASRPTQGAGNSPLHF.

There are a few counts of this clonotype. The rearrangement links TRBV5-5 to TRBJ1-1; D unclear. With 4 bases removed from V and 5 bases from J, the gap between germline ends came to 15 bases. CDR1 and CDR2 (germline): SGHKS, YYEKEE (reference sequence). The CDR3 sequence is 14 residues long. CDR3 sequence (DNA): TGTGCCAGCAGCGGATGGGGTCCGGGGACTGAAGCTTTCTTT. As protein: CASSGWGPGTEAFF. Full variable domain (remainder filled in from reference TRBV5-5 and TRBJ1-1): DAGVTQSPTHLIKTRGQQVTLRCSPISGHKSVSWYQQVLGQGPQFIFQYYEKEERGRGNFPDRFSARQFPNYSSELNVNALLLGDSALYLCASSGWGPGTEAFFGQGTRLTVV.

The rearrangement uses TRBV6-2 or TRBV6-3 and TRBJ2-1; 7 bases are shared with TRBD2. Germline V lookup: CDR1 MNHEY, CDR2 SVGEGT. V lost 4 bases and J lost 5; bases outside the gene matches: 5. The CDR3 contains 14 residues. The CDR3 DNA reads TGTGCCAGCAGTTGGGCTAGCGGTGACAATGAGCAGTTCTTC. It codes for CASSWASGDNEQFF.

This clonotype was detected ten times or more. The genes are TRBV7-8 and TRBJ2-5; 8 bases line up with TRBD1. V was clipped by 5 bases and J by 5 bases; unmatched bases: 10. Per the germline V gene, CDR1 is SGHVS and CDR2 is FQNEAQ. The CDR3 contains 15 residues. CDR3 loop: CASSPGGLRVETQYF. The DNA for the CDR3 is TGTGCCAGCAGCCCAGGGGGCCTTCGGGTTGAGACCCAGTACTTC.

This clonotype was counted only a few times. The CDR3 loop is CSATRDASETQYF. CDR3 sequence (DNA): TGCAGTGCTACCCGAGACGCGTCCGAGACCCAGTACTTC. The chain uses TRBV20-1 and TRBJ2-5; no clear D. CDR3 length equals 13 residues. CDR1 and CDR2 (germline): DFQATT, SNEGSKA (reference sequence). V gave up 4 bases and J gave up 5 bases, with 14 bases separating them.

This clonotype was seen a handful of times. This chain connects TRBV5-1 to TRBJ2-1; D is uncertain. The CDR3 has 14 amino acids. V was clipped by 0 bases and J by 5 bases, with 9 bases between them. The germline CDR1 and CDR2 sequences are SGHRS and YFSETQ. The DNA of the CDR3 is TGCGCCAGCAGCTTGGGCGTTGCCGACAATGAGCAGTTCTTC. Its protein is CASSLGVADNEQFF.

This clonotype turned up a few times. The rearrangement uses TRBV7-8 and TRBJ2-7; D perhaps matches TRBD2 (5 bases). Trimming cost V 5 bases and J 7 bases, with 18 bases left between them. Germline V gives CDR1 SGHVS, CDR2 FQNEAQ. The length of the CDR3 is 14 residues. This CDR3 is CASSKRDPTFEQYF. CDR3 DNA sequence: TGTGCCAGCAGCAAGAGGGATCCGACCTTTGAGCAGTACTTC.

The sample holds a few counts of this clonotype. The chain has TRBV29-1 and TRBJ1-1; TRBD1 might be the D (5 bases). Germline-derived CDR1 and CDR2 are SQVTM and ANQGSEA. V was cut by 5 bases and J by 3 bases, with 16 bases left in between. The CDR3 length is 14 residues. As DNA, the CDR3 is TGCAGCGTTCTTTTATTATTGACAGACACTGAAGCTTTCTTT. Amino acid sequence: CSVLLLLTDTEAFF.

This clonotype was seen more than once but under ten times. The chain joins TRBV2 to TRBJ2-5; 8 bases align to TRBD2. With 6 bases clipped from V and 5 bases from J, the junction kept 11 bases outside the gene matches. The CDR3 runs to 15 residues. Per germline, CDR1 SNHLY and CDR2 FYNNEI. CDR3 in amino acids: CASRGGVAGLETQYF. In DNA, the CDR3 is TGTGCCAGCAGGGGCGGGGTAGCGGGATTGGAGACCCAGTACTTC.

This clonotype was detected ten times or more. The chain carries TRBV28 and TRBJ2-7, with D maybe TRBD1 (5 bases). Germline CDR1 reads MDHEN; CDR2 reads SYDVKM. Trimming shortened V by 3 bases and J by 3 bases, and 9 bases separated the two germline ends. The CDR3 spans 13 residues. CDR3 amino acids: CASSFPQGYEQYF. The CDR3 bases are TGTGCCAGCAGTTTTCCCCAGGGCTACGAGCAGTACTTC.

DNA of the CDR3: TGTGCCAGCACGACAGGCGATTACTCTGGAAACACCATATATTTT. Its translation: CASTTGDYSGNTIYF. The chain uses TRBV3-1 and TRBJ1-3; a possible D gene is TRBD1 (6 bases). In germline, CDR1 is LGHDT, CDR2 YNNKEL (reference sequence). This CDR3 is 15 amino acids long. V lost 7 bases and J 0 bases, leaving 13 bases between the germline ends.

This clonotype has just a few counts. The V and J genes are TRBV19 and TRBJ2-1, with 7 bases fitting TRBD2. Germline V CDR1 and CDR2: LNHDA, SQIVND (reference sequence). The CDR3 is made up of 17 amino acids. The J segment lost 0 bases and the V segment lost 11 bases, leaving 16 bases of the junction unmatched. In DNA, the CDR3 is TGTGCCTCAGCGGGGCAGGGATTCCCCACCTCCTACAATGAGCAGTTCTTC. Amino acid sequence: CASAGQGFPTSYNEQFF.

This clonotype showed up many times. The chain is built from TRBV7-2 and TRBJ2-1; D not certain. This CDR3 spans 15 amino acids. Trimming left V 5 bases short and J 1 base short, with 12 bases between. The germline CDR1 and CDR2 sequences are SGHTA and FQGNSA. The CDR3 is CASSLDSRSYNEQFF. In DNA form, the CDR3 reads TGTGCCAGCAGCCTAGACTCCCGTTCCTACAATGAGCAGTTCTTC.

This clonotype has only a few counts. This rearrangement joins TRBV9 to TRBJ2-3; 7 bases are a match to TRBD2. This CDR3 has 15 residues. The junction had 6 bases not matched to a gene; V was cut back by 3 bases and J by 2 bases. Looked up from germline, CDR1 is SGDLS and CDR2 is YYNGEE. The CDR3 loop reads CASSGVAGTTDTQYF. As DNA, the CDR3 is TGTGCCAGCAGCGGGGTAGCGGGCACCACAGATACGCAGTATTTT.